This TCR beta chain was found in a study of radiation and T cells in renal cell carcinoma. Repertoires were generated with immunoSEQ multiplex PCR, while TCRdb's copy carries only in-frame clones and drops some. The data hold around 140,000 clones, with approximately 87% observed a single time. This sample's time point: baseline pretreatment blood. Treatment noted: 15 Gy SBRT to primary tumor, nephrectomy 4 weeks later. The material sequenced was blood, taken from a patient whose treatment included radiotherapy and nephrectomy. The clonotype comes from a woman aged 45-65 years with renal cell carcinoma.

The CDR3 DNA sequence: TGTGCCAGCAGTTTAGGGCTAGCGGATATGGATACGCAGTATTTT. Its translation is CASSLGLADMDTQYF. The rearrangement joins TRBV28 to TRBJ2-3; 7 bases are a match to TRBD2. Germline assignment: CDR1 MDHEN and CDR2 SYDVKM. The CDR3 length is 15 residues. J lost 6 bases, V lost 2 bases, and 8 bases had no gene match.